A selection of T cell receptor beta chains follows, all from one sample in a study of monozygotic twins with inflammatory bowel disease. TCRdb re-called the 5' RACE reads, yielding one record per CDR3 amino acid sequence without DNA. Its clone listing holds some 170,000 distinct CDR3 sequences. Sequences were obtained from blood. These receptors were obtained from a human donor with ulcerative colitis or Crohn's disease, or a healthy co-twin of an affected twin (not recorded which). CDR3s include the opening cysteine and the closing phenylalanine or tryptophan.

>TRBV6-2/TRBV6-3|TRBJ1-5
CASSSVTGGGQPQHF
>TRBV19|TRBJ1-5
CASRQGIGNQPQHF
>TRBV6-2/TRBV6-3|TRBJ1-1
CASSYRAGGVTEAFF
>TRBV12-3/TRBV12-4|TRBJ2-3
CASTLGLAGGLKDTQYF
>TRBV5-1|TRBJ2-1
CASSLSGDHSYNEQFF
>TRBV5-1|TRBJ2-3
CASSWDRGHENTQYF
>TRBV5-1|TRBJ2-7
CASSYTGVVYEQYF
>TRBV30|TRBJ1-2
CAWNLAVGGYTF
>TRBV27|TRBJ2-3
CASSLIGQATDTQYF
>TRBV5-1|TRBJ2-5
CASSYGNIQETQYF
>TRBV6-6|TRBJ1-6
CASRDSINSPLHF
>TRBV6-2/TRBV6-3|TRBJ2-6
CASSYGFSSGANVLTF
>TRBV13|TRBJ1-1
CASSLLKGTNTEAFF
>TRBV20-1|TRBJ1-2
CSALGENYGYTF
>TRBV20-1|TRBJ2-1
CSARSGRGSYNEQFF
>TRBV7-2|TRBJ2-5
CASSSERGAQETQYF
>TRBV15|TRBJ2-3
CATNGGTDTQYF
>TRBV4-3|TRBJ2-7
CASSPGRDYLYEQYF
>TRBV4-1|TRBJ1-6
CASSQDRQNNSPLHF
>TRBV7-9|TRBJ1-2
CASNPGQGGGGYTF
>TRBV7-3|TRBJ1-1
CASSFGVNGGTDRMNTEAFF
>TRBV24-1|TRBJ2-1
CATSGGVSSYNEQFF
>TRBV18|TRBJ1-5
CASSRGGDSNQPQHF
>TRBV6-1|TRBJ2-7
CASSVIYEQYF
>TRBV30|TRBJ2-3
CAWRALGQTDTQYF
>TRBV5-1|TRBJ1-1
CASSLGASGTEAFF
>TRBV5-1|TRBJ2-5
CASSLGIRGETQYF
>TRBV5-1|TRBJ2-1
CASSPVYNEQFF
>TRBV14|TRBJ1-4
CASSQVNREKLFF
>TRBV20-1|TRBJ2-3
CSARYPSTDTQYF
>TRBV4-2|TRBJ1-2
CASSQDSGSGYTF
>TRBV5-5|TRBJ2-5
CASSLPRGTQYF
>TRBV5-4|TRBJ1-2
CASSKDRVYGYTF
>TRBV10-3|TRBJ2-1
CAISGLAGENNEQFF
>TRBV6-1|TRBJ2-5
CASSEPSSQYF
>TRBV13|TRBJ2-5
CASSRRQGRYQETQYF
>TRBV12-3/TRBV12-4|TRBJ2-5
CASTLTGDQKGTQYF
>TRBV2|TRBJ1-2
CASSAWDRGLNYGYTF
>TRBV6-5|TRBJ1-5
CASSYSAGTPQHF
>TRBV5-1|TRBJ1-4
CASSFRGRGTNEKLFF
>TRBV5-5|TRBJ2-1
CASSLGGLEFF
>TRBV20-1|TRBJ2-2
CSASVAGGTGELFF
>TRBV20-1|TRBJ2-1
CSARNRDRQPLLTYNEQFF
>TRBV7-9|TRBJ2-1
CASSYTSGAYNGQFF
>TRBV30|TRBJ1-5
CAWSVRGSNQPQHF